What follows is one TCR beta chain and its context. This sample is part of a study of blood T cell repertoires in COVID-19. Study context: PBMCs, B-cell-depleted T cells, or T cells provided the cDNA or gDNA that made up the material.

In the study's own analysis: Amplification of reference gene primers was used by the study to estimate nucleated cell counts. Clones were read by immunoSEQ multiplex PCR, and TCRdb kept only the in-frame ones, dropping some. Clone size and V and J calls were adopted from that table, with D and trimming inferred from the DNA. The table includes about 170,000 clones, roughly 85% detected once. Germline V CDR1 and CDR2: LNHDA, SQIVND (reference sequence). The V and J ends lost 6 bases and 4 bases respectively, with 15 bases between them. This CDR3 is 14 amino acids long. This receptor was identified in a woman between 70 and 85 years old in a cohort exposed to, infected with or recovered from COVID-19 (not recorded which). The sequencing sample was made of PBMCs or T cells enriched from blood (not recorded which). This chain uses TRBV19 with TRBJ2-5; D possibly corresponds to TRBD2 (6 bases). Written as DNA, the CDR3 is TGTGCCAGTAGCGCCCGTCGGGGGAGAGAGACCCAGTACTTC. Translation gives CASSARRGRETQYF.